The rows below give T cell receptor beta chains drawn from one sample of a study of shared clonotypes between healthy human individuals. TCRdb's table, derived via immunoSEQ multiplex PCR, lists solely in-frame clones and lacks some. The sample contains some 500,000 clones, less than 80% of which appear only once. Sequences were obtained from PBMCs. These TCRs come from a woman in her 40s in good health. Some clones in this sample may be carry-over from other donors' samples. CDR3s include the opening cysteine and the closing phenylalanine or tryptophan. Each record gives: V gene, clone size, D gene, J gene, CDR3 DNA, CDR3 protein. D genes are given only for firm matches. The size entry is marked missing in some rows and otherwise reads once, few, many or a size class.

V: TRBV7-2
size: .
D: .
J: TRBJ2-7
DNA: TGTGCCAGCAGCTTCAGAATTTCCTACGAGCAGTACTTC
CDR3: CASSFRISYEQYF

V: TRBV27
size: .
D: .
J: TRBJ1-1
DNA: TGTGCCAGCAGTTTAGGCACTGAAGCTTTCTTT
CDR3: CASSLGTEAFF

V: TRBV28
size: .
D: TRBD2
J: TRBJ2-3
DNA: TGTGCCAGCAGACTAGCGACTAGCACAGATACGCAGTATTTT
CDR3: CASRLATSTDTQYF

V: TRBV5-1
size: .
D: .
J: TRBJ2-1
DNA: TGCGCCAGCAGCGCCAACAGGGCATCCTACAATGAGCAGTTCTTC
CDR3: CASSANRASYNEQFF

V: TRBV2
size: .
D: TRBD1
J: TRBJ1-1
DNA: TGTGCCAGCAGGGGCCGCGAGGGACAGGGGTCTCGAACTGAAGCTTTCTTT
CDR3: CASRGREGQGSRTEAFF

V: TRBV7-9
size: .
D: .
J: TRBJ2-2
DNA: TGTGCCAGCAGCTTAGGGGCGATTGACACCGGGGAGCTGTTTTTT
CDR3: CASSLGAIDTGELFF

V: TRBV7-3
size: .
D: .
J: TRBJ2-6
DNA: TGTGCCAGCAGCACCGTTATCTCTGGGGCCAACGTCCTGACTTTC
CDR3: CASSTVISGANVLTF

V: TRBV7-8
size: few
D: .
J: TRBJ2-3
DNA: TGTGCCAGCAGCCCGGGCTGGGTCACAGATACGCAGTATTTT
CDR3: CASSPGWVTDTQYF

V: TRBV19
size: .
D: .
J: TRBJ1-2
DNA: TGTGCCAGTAGTATAAGACAAGACTATGGCTACACCTTC
CDR3: CASSIRQDYGYTF

V: TRBV7-9
size: .
D: TRBD1
J: TRBJ2-3
DNA: TGTGCCAGCAGTAATACCGGGACAGGGTCTCTTACGCAGTATTTT
CDR3: CASSNTGTGSLTQYF

V: TRBV10-1
size: .
D: .
J: TRBJ2-7
DNA: TGCGCCAGCAGTAAGGATACAGGGAGCTCCTACGAGCAGTACTTC
CDR3: CASSKDTGSSYEQYF

V: TRBV5-1
size: few
D: .
J: TRBJ2-7
DNA: TGCGCCAGCAGCTTCCAGGCCGGGTCGGGGGAGCAGTACTTC
CDR3: CASSFQAGSGEQYF

V: TRBV4-1
size: few
D: .
J: TRBJ1-1
DNA: TGCGCCACCCAGGGGAAGTGGAACACTGAAGCTTTCTTT
CDR3: CATQGKWNTEAFF

V: TRBV7-3
size: few
D: .
J: TRBJ2-7
DNA: TGTGCCAGCAGCCTGGGCCCCACGTCCTACGAGCAGTACTTC
CDR3: CASSLGPTSYEQYF

V: TRBV7-7
size: .
D: .
J: TRBJ2-2
DNA: TGTGCCAGCAGCTCCGCACGGACGGGGACCGGGGAGCTGTTTTTT
CDR3: CASSSARTGTGELFF

V: TRBV11-2
size: once
D: TRBD1
J: TRBJ2-7
DNA: TGTGCCAGCAGCTGGGACAGGGGCTCCTACGAGCAGTACTTC
CDR3: CASSWDRGSYEQYF

V: TRBV28
size: few
D: .
J: TRBJ2-2
DNA: TGTGCCAGCAGTAGCGGACGCTCCAGGGACGGGGAGCTGTTTTTT
CDR3: CASSSGRSRDGELFF

V: TRBV6-1
size: .
D: .
J: TRBJ1-2
DNA: TGTGCCAGCAATTTATCGCGTGGCACTCCCTATGGCTACACCTTC
CDR3: CASNLSRGTPYGYTF

V: TRBV5-4
size: .
D: TRBD1
J: TRBJ1-1
DNA: TGTGCCAGCAGCTCCGGCGTGGGACAGGTTCAGAACACTGAAGCTTTCTTT
CDR3: CASSSGVGQVQNTEAFF

V: TRBV5-4
size: .
D: TRBD1
J: TRBJ2-7
DNA: TGTGCCAGCAGCTTAACAGGGGGCTACGAGCAGTACTTC
CDR3: CASSLTGGYEQYF

V: TRBV5-1
size: .
D: .
J: TRBJ2-3
DNA: TGCGCCAGCACGACGGGAACAGATACGCAGTATTTT
CDR3: CASTTGTDTQYF

V: TRBV5-1
size: .
D: TRBD1
J: TRBJ1-2
DNA: TGCGCCAGCAGCTCAAACCCGGGACAGGGGGCGGGTGGCTACACCTTC
CDR3: CASSSNPGQGAGGYTF

V: TRBV6-1
size: .
D: .
J: TRBJ2-7
DNA: TGTGCCAGCAGCCTATACAGGCCCCACGAGCAGTACTTC
CDR3: CASSLYRPHEQYF

V: TRBV6-1
size: .
D: .
J: TRBJ1-2
DNA: TGTGCCAGCAGTGGCCTACAGGTTAACTATGGCTACACCTTC
CDR3: CASSGLQVNYGYTF

V: TRBV11-2
size: .
D: TRBD2
J: TRBJ2-5
DNA: TGTGCCAGCAGCTGGGGGGGTGTACAAGAGACCCAGTACTTC
CDR3: CASSWGGVQETQYF

V: TRBV15
size: .
D: .
J: TRBJ2-2
DNA: TGTGCCACCAGCAGAGATCGTGAGGCGAACACCGGGGAGCTGTTTTTT
CDR3: CATSRDREANTGELFF

V: TRBV7-2
size: .
D: .
J: TRBJ2-1
DNA: TGTGCCAGCAGCTTATTAGGTGGAGGACGCGAGCAGTTCTTC
CDR3: CASSLLGGGREQFF

V: TRBV7-3
size: .
D: TRBD1
J: TRBJ2-3
DNA: TGTGCCAGCAGCTTAGGGACAGTCACAGATACGCAGTATTTT
CDR3: CASSLGTVTDTQYF

V: TRBV28
size: .
D: .
J: TRBJ1-1
DNA: TGTGCCAGCAGTTCCACCTCGACAGCGGATACGCCGCCGGGGTTGTTGGAAGCTTTCTTT
CDR3: CASSSTSTADTPPGLLEAFF

V: TRBV30
size: .
D: .
J: TRBJ1-4
DNA: TGTGCCTGGAGTGTACGGGAGTTTCGGGAAAAACTGTTTTTT
CDR3: CAWSVREFREKLFF

V: TRBV27
size: .
D: TRBD1
J: TRBJ2-1
DNA: TGTGCCAGCAGTTACTCGGGACAGGGGTACGATGAGCAGTTCTTC
CDR3: CASSYSGQGYDEQFF

V: TRBV7-8
size: many
D: TRBD2
J: TRBJ2-7
DNA: TGTGCCAGCAGCCCTTCGACTAGCGGCTACGAGCAGTACTTC
CDR3: CASSPSTSGYEQYF

V: TRBV29-1
size: once
D: .
J: TRBJ2-6
DNA: TGCAGCGTGATGGGATGGACAGTCTCTGGGGCCAACGTCCTGACTTTC
CDR3: CSVMGWTVSGANVLTF

V: TRBV6-5
size: .
D: .
J: TRBJ1-1
DNA: TGTGCCAGCAGACTCGGACAGAATAGTCGTCAAGCTTTCTTT
CDR3: CASRLGQNSRQAFF

V: TRBV7-3
size: few
D: .
J: TRBJ2-3
DNA: TGTGCCAGCAGCACAAGTTCTGCAGATACGCAGTATTTT
CDR3: CASSTSSADTQYF

V: TRBV27
size: .
D: .
J: TRBJ1-5
DNA: TGTGCCAGCAGTTTATATAGGGGGGGTCAGCCCCAGCATTTT
CDR3: CASSLYRGGQPQHF

V: TRBV2
size: .
D: .
J: TRBJ2-6
DNA: TGTGCCAGCGACCGAGTGATCTCTGGGGCCAACGTCCTGACTTTC
CDR3: CASDRVISGANVLTF

V: TRBV19
size: .
D: TRBD2
J: TRBJ2-2
DNA: TGTGCCAGTAGCACTAGCGCAGACACCGGGGAGCTGTTTTTT
CDR3: CASSTSADTGELFF

V: TRBV4-3
size: .
D: TRBD1
J: TRBJ1-3
DNA: TGCGCCAGCAGCCAAGGGACAGGCTCTGGAAACACCATATATTTT
CDR3: CASSQGTGSGNTIYF

V: TRBV28
size: .
D: .
J: TRBJ1-1
DNA: TGTGCCAGCACCTCAGGAGGGGTGAACACTGAAGCTTTCTTT
CDR3: CASTSGGVNTEAFF

V: TRBV7-9
size: .
D: TRBD1
J: TRBJ2-5
DNA: TGTGCCAGCAGCTTTCCGGGACAGGTTCAGGAGCAGTACTTC
CDR3: CASSFPGQVQEQYF

V: TRBV5-1
size: .
D: TRBD2
J: TRBJ2-1
DNA: TGCGCCAGCAGCGTAACTAGCGGGAGTGTGAATGAGCAGTTCTTC
CDR3: CASSVTSGSVNEQFF

V: TRBV11-2
size: few
D: .
J: TRBJ1-1
DNA: TGTGCCAGCAGCCCTTCAGGCGCAGACACTTGGGGAGCTTTCTTT
CDR3: CASSPSGADTWGAFF

V: TRBV11-2
size: .
D: .
J: TRBJ1-5
DNA: TGTGCCAGCAGCTTGGGAGGGAACAATCAGCCCCAGCATTTT
CDR3: CASSLGGNNQPQHF

V: TRBV5-1
size: once
D: .
J: TRBJ2-2
DNA: TGCGCCAGCAGCTTGGTTCCGGGAGCCGGGGAGCTGTTTTTT
CDR3: CASSLVPGAGELFF

V: TRBV5-6
size: .
D: TRBD1
J: TRBJ2-1
DNA: TGTGCCAGCAGCGTGGGACAGGGGGCCTACAATGAGCAGTTCTTC
CDR3: CASSVGQGAYNEQFF

V: TRBV2
size: once
D: .
J: TRBJ2-7
DNA: TGTGCCAGCTATACCGGGACCTTTGCCTACGAGCAGTACTTC
CDR3: CASYTGTFAYEQYF

V: TRBV11-2
size: .
D: TRBD1
J: TRBJ2-7
DNA: TGTGCCAGCAGCTTAGATTGGTCAGGGGGCACCTCTTCCTACGAGCAGTACTTC
CDR3: CASSLDWSGGTSSYEQYF

V: TRBV28
size: .
D: .
J: TRBJ2-3
DNA: TGTGCCAGCAGCCACGACGGACATAGCACAGATACGCAGTATTTT
CDR3: CASSHDGHSTDTQYF

V: TRBV30
size: .
D: .
J: TRBJ2-6
DNA: TGTGCCTGGAGTAGGGACTCTGGGGCCAACGTCCTGACTTTC
CDR3: CAWSRDSGANVLTF

V: TRBV15
size: .
D: .
J: TRBJ2-7
DNA: TGTGCCACCAGCAGAGGGGCTGACTACGAGCAGTACTTC
CDR3: CATSRGADYEQYF

V: TRBV28
size: .
D: .
J: TRBJ1-3
DNA: TGTGCCAGCAGTTTCCCCAGCTCTGGAAACACCATATATTTT
CDR3: CASSFPSSGNTIYF

V: TRBV10-3
size: .
D: .
J: TRBJ2-7
DNA: TGTGCCATCAGTGAGGGGAACGAGCAGTACTTC
CDR3: CAISEGNEQYF